This TCR beta chain was identified in a study of blood T cells in healthy people across ages. With a J-beta primer mix and a sample-barcoded 5' primer, a second PCR ran about 7 to 11 cycles. TCRdb processed the 5' RACE reads anew with MiXCR; each CDR3 protein has one entry. The repertoire includes approximately 690,000 distinct CDR3 sequences, approximately 50% of them detected once, and over 35% sits in the top ten. The CDR3 has 16 residues. Germline CDR1 is SGHVS and CDR2 is FQNEAQ. V lost 3 bases and J 4 bases, leaving 18 bases between the germline ends. The sample was blood. The TCR comes from a man in his 60s in good health. This chain links TRBV7-8 with TRBJ1-1, with a weak D call TRBD1 (5 bases). CDR3 sequence reads: CASSFQQGFDGTEAFF. CDR3 bases: TGTGCCAGCAGCTTCCAGCAGGGATTTGACGGCACTGAAGCTTTCTTT.